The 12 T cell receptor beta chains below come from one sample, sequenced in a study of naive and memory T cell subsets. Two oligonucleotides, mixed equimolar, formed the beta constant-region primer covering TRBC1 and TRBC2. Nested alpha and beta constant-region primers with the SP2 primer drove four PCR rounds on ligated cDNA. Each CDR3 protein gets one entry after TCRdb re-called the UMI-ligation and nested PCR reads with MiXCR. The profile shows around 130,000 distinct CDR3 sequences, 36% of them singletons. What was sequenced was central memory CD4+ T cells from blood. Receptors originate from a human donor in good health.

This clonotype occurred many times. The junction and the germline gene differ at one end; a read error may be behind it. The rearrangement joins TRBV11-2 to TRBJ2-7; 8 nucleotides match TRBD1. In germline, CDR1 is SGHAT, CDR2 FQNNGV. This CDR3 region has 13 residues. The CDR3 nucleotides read TGTGCCAGCAGCTCGGACAGGGACACCCGCAGGGACTTC. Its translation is CASSSDRDTRRDF. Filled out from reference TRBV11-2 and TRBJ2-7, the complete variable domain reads EAGVAQSPRYKIIEKRQSVAFWCNPISGHATLYWYQQILGQGPKLLIQFQNNGVVDDSQLPKDRFSAERLKGVDSTLKIQPAKLEDSAVYLCASSSDRDTRRDFGPGTRLTVT.

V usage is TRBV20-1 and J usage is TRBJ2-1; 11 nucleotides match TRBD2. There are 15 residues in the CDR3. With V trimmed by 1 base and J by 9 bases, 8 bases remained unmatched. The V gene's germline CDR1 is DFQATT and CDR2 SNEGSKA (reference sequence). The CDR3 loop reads CSARVSGRVGGEQFF. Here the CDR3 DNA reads TGCAGTGCTAGAGTTAGCGGGAGGGTGGGTGGTGAGCAGTTCTTC.

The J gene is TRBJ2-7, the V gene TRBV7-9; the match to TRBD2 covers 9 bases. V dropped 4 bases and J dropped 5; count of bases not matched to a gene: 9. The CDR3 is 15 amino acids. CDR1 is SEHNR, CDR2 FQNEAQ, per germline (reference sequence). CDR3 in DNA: TGTGCCAGCAGCTCATTAGCGGGAGCTTACAACGAGCAGTACTTC. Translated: CASSSLAGAYNEQYF.

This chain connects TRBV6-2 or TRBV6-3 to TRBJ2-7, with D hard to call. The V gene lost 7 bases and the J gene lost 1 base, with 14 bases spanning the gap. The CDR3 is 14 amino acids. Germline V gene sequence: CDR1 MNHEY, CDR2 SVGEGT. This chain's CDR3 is CASNLRGASYEQYF. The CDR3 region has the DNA TGTGCCAGCAATCTGAGAGGCGCGTCCTACGAGCAGTACTTC.

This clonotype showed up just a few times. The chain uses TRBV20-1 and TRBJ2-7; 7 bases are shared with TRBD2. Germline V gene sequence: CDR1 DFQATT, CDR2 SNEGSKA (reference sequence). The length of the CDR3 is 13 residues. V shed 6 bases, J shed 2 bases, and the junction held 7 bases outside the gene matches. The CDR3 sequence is CSATTGTTYEQYF. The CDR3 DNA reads TGCAGTGCCACAACCGGGACTACCTACGAGCAGTACTTC.

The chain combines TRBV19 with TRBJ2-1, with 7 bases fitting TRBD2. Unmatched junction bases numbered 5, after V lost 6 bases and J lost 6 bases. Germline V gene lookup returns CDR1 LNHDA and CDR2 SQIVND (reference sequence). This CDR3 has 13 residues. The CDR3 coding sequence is TGTGCCAGTAGGGACTTAGCGGGCAATGAGCAGTTCTTC. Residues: CASRDLAGNEQFF.

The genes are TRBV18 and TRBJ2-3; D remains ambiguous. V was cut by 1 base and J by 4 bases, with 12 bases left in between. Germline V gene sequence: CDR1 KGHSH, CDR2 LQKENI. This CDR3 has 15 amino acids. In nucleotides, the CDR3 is TGTGCCAGCTCACCACAGGTGTCCGTCGCAGATACGCAGTATTTT. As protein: CASSPQVSVADTQYF.

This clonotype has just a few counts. In DNA, the CDR3 is TGCGCCAGCAGCCCCAATAGCGAATACAATGAGCAGTTCTTC. Its protein product is CASSPNSEYNEQFF. The J gene is TRBJ2-1, the V gene TRBV5-1; possible D gene TRBD2, 5 bases. Germline CDR1 SGHRS, CDR2 YFSETQ. The CDR3 is 14 amino acids. V shed 4 bases and J shed 4 bases, with 12 bases lying between them. The complete variable domain, with remaining parts taken from reference TRBV5-1 and TRBJ2-1, reads KAGVTQTPRYLIKTRGQQVTLSCSPISGHRSVSWYQQTPGQGLQFLFEYFSETQRNKGNFPGRFSGRQFSNSRSEMNVSTLELGDSALYLCASSPNSEYNEQFFGPGTRLTVL.

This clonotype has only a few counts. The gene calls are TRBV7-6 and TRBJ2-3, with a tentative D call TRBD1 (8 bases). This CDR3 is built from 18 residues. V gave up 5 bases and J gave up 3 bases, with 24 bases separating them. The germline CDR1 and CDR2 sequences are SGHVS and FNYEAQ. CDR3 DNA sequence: TGTGCCAGCAGCCAGGGGGCCTTGGCGGGAGCCGGGACAGATACGCAGTATTTT. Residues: CASSQGALAGAGTDTQYF.

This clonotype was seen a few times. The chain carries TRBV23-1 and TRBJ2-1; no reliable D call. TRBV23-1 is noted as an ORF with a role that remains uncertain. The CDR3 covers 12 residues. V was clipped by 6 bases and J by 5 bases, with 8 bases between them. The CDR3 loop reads CASSNEDNEQFF. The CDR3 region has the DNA TGCGCCAGCAGCAACGAGGACAATGAGCAGTTCTTC.

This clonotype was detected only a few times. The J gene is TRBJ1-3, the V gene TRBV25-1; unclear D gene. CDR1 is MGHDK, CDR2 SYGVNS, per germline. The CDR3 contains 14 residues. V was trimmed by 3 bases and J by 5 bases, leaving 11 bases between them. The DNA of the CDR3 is TGTGCCAGCAGTGATAGAGATAGGAGAAACACCATATATTTT. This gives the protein CASSDRDRRNTIYF.

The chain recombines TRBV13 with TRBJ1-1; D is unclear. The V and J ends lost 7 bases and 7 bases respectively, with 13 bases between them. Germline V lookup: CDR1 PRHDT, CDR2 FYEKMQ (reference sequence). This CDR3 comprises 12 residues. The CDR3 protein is CASNSRAVEAFF. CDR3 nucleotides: TGTGCCAGCAACAGCCGGGCGGTTGAAGCTTTCTTT. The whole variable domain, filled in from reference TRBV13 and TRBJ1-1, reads AAGVIQSPRHLIKEKRETATLKCYPIPRHDTVYWYQQGPGQDPQFLISFYEKMQSDKGSIPDRFSAQQFSDYHSELNMSSLELGDSALYFCASNSRAVEAFFGQGTRLTVV.